This T cell receptor (beta chain) stems from a study of vaccination and CD4 T cells after COVID-19. This clonotype is categorized as medium-sized. Its antigen is not identified. With the Oncomine TCR Beta short-read assay, DNA from cultured CD4+ T cells was sequenced. MiXCR was run by TCRdb on the PCR reads, yielding one entry per CDR3 protein. The sample yields several thousand distinct CDR3 sequences, around 39% seen once. The CDR3 loop spans 12 amino acids. Between the trimmed V and J ends, which lost 0 bases and 5 bases, there was a span of 5 bases. Germline V gene sequence: CDR1 SGHTS, CDR2 YDEGEE. The treatment denotes: roughly 10-day PBMC culture with coronavirus spike peptide pools or control peptides (ViraFEST assay). CD4+ T-cell collection from the unexposed donor predated the COVID-19 pandemic (2011-2018).

Source material: CD4+ T cells from blood, cultured in vitro. This chain uses TRBV5-8 with TRBJ2-5, with D unresolved. This clonotype was sampled from a human donor in good health. CDR3 nucleotides: TGTGCCAGCAGCTTGGCCCGGGAGACCCAGTACTTC. Its protein product is CASSLARETQYF.